This TCR beta chain was profiled in a study of T-cell reconstitution after alpha-beta-depleted transplantation in children. Study-wide results and limits: Newly produced T cells mostly accounted for T-cell counts and diversity one year post-transplant. Elevated TCRbeta diversity at day 60 was traced, in some patients, to surviving recipient T cells and thymic progenitors. Several hundred expanded graft clones reportedly supplied alpha-beta T cells about two months after transplant.

This clonotype was seen ten or more times. Antigen: not known. The germline gives CDR1 SGHRS, CDR2 YFSETQ. CDR3 length: 16 amino acids. The J segment lost 5 bases and the V segment lost 3 bases, leaving 6 bases of the junction unmatched. TCRbeta library construction was performed incorporating unique molecular identifiers. TCRdb independently ran MiXCR on the PCR reads; one entry per CDR3 protein. Of about 300,000 distinct CDR3 sequences detected, 6.5% to 9% appear once; the ten largest clones hold approximately 9%. Sequences were derived from peripheral blood, sampled 360 days after TCRalphabeta/CD19-depleted stem cell transplant. The V and J genes are TRBV5-1 and TRBJ2-5; 14 bases match TRBD2. The clonotype comes from a female patient between 2 and 15 years old who had a stem cell transplant for Fanconi anemia, so the T cells may come from the graft donor. In DNA, the CDR3 is TGCGCCAGCAGCTCCGGACTAGCGGGGGGCCAGGAGACCCAGTACTTC. Protein sequence: CASSSGLAGGQETQYF.